This entry describes one TCR beta chain. This clonotype has at least ten counts. The target of this receptor is not known. No clone much larger than this one lies a single base away; base qualities are absent. The time point label corresponds to: day 60 (about 2 months) after transplantation. This specimen's treatment or condition label, per the study, means: allogeneic hematopoietic cell transplantation with graft depleted of TCRalphabeta T cells and CD19 B cells. Transplant recipients were children who received TCRalphabeta/CD19-depleted allogeneic hematopoietic cell grafts. The sample comes from a study of T-cell reconstitution after alpha-beta-depleted transplantation in children (dated by TCRdb to about 2016). Notes on the research overall: Using TCR repertoire profiling, the study quantitatively followed how T-cell immune reconstitution unfolded in children after TCRalphabeta/CD19-depleted allogeneic hematopoietic cell transplantation. What the study reported, not specific to this receptor: The high TCRbeta diversity at day 60 in some patients was ascribed to recipient T cells and intrathymic progenitors that had survived conditioning. Over the following months the frequencies of hyperexpanded clones went down, and after one year T-cell counts and TCRbeta diversity were mostly credited to newly produced T cells. Apparently early alphabetaT-cell count recovery about two months after transplant reportedly relied on only several hundred rapidly expanded clones derived from non-depleted graft cells.

Library preparation used PCR. Sequenced on an Illumina HiSeq 2500. To normalize quantification of the TCRbeta repertoire, the TCR libraries were built with molecular barcoding that relied on unique molecular identifiers. In TCRdb, the public reads were trimmed at Q25 with fastp and aligned with MiXCR, with productive beta chains retained. Duplicate CDR3 protein sequences are folded into a single record with the most common DNA and genes. The sample yields about 97,000 distinct CDR3 sequences; less than 6% were counted once. The ten largest clones capture roughly 5.5% of the sample. Germline trimming amounts to 4 bases on V and 6 bases on J, with 10 as the count of junction bases outside the gene matches. CDR1 and CDR2, per the germline V gene (reference sequence), are LGHDT and YNNKEL. The cysteine opens and the phenylalanine closes a CDR3 of 16 amino acids. Only CDR3 DNA is held: 48 bases, read in frame from base 1.

The sample here was PBMCs, mostly from graft donor cells, taken 60 days after TCRalphabeta/CD19-depleted stem cell transplant. The source of this sequence is a female patient between 2 and 15 years old who had a stem cell transplant for Fanconi anemia, so the T cells may come from the graft donor. The rearrangement combines TRBV3-1 with TRBJ2-2, with 8 bases aligning to TRBD1. CDR3 reads: CASSPATGAGSGELFF. At the DNA level, the sequence is TGTGCCAGCAGCCCCGCGACAGGGGCGGGGTCCGGGGAGCTGTTTTTT. This CDR3, with the reference TRBV3-1 and TRBJ2-2 proteins standing in past its ends, gives the full variable domain DTAVSQTPKYLVTQMGNDKSIKCEQNLGHDTMYWYKQDSKKFLKIMFSYNNKELIINETVPNRFSPKSPDKAHLNLHINSLELGDSAVYFCASSPATGAGSGELFFGEGSRLTVL.